This T cell receptor (beta chain) originates from a study of T cell clonality in common variable immunodeficiency. The repertoire was sequenced with immunoSEQ multiplex PCR; TCRdb's copy has only in-frame clones and lacks some. The sample presents roughly 13,000 clones, none singletons. Study-wide results and caveats: What drives increased CVID clonality needs T cell subpopulation sequencing. Compared with controls, CVID subjects had fewer shared TCRbeta clones. Reportedly, TCR beta sequences from common variable immunodeficiency showed fewer deletions and N-nucleotide insertions.

This clone occurred many times. Its antigen remains unidentified. For at least one year, all CVID subjects received replacement immunoglobulin. Material: peripheral blood mononuclear cells. The TCR originated in a human donor with common variable immunodeficiency.

The CDR3 DNA, read in part, is TGTGCCAGCAGCTTAGTCCGGAGCAGGGAAGAGACC. This gives the protein CASSLVRSREET. The whole CDR3 reads CASSLVRSREETQYF. The rearrangement joins TRBV7-8 to TRBJ2-5; a possible D gene is TRBD1 (5 bases). The CDR3 end falls 3 residues outside the read, so it is completed with the germline J gene. V dropped 1 base and J dropped 3 bases, with 12 bases sitting between them. This CDR3 region has 15 residues. Germline CDR1 reads SGHVS; CDR2 reads FQNEAQ.